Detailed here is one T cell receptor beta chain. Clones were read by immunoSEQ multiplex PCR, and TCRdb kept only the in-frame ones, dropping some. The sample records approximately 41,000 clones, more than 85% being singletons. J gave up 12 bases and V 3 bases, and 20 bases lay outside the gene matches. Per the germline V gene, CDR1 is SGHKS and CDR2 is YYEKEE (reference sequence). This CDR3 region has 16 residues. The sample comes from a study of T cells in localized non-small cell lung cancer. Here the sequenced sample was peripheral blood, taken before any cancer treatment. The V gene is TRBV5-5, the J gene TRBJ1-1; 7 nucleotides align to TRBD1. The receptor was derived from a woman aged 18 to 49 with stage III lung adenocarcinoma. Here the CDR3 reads CASSYAGGGQEILSFF. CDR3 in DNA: TGTGCCAGCAGCTACGCAGGAGGCGGACAGGAGATTTTGTCTTTCTTT.